The entry below gives a single T cell receptor (beta chain) sequence along with its context. Its antigen is unidentified. This record belongs to a study of T cell responses to AZD1222 COVID-19 vaccine. Study-wide results and caveats: Sampled repertoires all dated from after the peak T cell response. A reported finding is that nearly half of spike-specific TCRs target unmutated variant regions. Among the donors, most were white British and more were female, and clonal diversity was possibly underestimated.

Generated by immunoSEQ multiplex PCR, the TCRdb table keeps only in-frame clones and is missing some. The sample records about 180,000 clones, about 91% being singletons. The sequencing used peripheral blood, collected 28 days after the second AZD1222 dose. The source of this sequence is an adult who received the AZD1222 COVID-19 vaccine.

CDR3 amino acids: CAWSKGDYNQPQHF. The CDR3 coding sequence is TGTGCCTGGAGTAAAGGGGATTACAATCAGCCCCAGCATTTT. The chain combines TRBV30 with TRBJ1-5; a weak D match, TRBD1 (5 bases). There are 14 residues in the CDR3. V was clipped by 2 bases and J by 3 bases, with 11 bases between them. Germline V gene data show CDR1 as GTSNPN and CDR2 as SVGIG (reference sequence).